This T cell receptor (beta chain) was captured in a study of blood T cell repertoires in COVID-19. Study overall: Acute and convalescent COVID-19 samples came from the United States, Italy and Spain. PBMCs, B-cell-depleted T cells, or T cells provided the cDNA or gDNA that made up the material.

Measured with immunoSEQ multiplex PCR; TCRdb has only the in-frame clones, and not every one. In the table there are 75,000 to 90,000 clones, just under 80% of which are singletons. The germline V gene encodes CDR1 LNHDA and CDR2 SQIVND (reference sequence). CDR3 length: 13 residues. Trimming pared 7 bases from V and 2 bases from J, leaving 8 bases between. The V call is TRBV19, the J call TRBJ2-2; D unclear. This receptor was obtained from a man between 60 and 75 years old with COVID-19, enrolled during active disease. Source material: peripheral blood. The CDR3 region is CASTARNTGELFF. The CDR3 bases are TGTGCCAGTACCGCCAGAAACACCGGGGAGCTGTTTTTT.